This T cell receptor (beta chain) was found in a study of OX40 agonist ivuxolimab in advanced cancers. At the level of the study: All patients had ivuxolimab intravenously every 2 weeks at 0.01 to 10 mg/kg. Patients in dose escalation had liver, melanoma, kidney or head and neck cancers. Three patients, one with hepatocellular carcinoma and two with cutaneous melanoma, responded partially. Study conclusions and caveats: Low normalized T-cell clonal expansion was additionally recorded for some nonresponders.

This CDR3 is built from 15 residues. V lost 7 bases and J lost 8; bases outside the gene matches: 7. Germline CDR1 is MNHEY and CDR2 is SVGAGI. Sequencing used immunoSEQ multiplex PCR; TCRdb keeps in-frame clones, though not all of them. The sample records 7,500 to 8,500 clones, roughly 78% being singletons. To note about this clone: The antigen is undetermined.

The source was CD4+ or CD8+ T cells sorted from blood, collected in a trial of the OX40 agonist ivuxolimab. The genes are TRBV6-5 and TRBJ2-2, with 13 bases matching TRBD2. The sequence was obtained from an adult with an advanced solid tumor such as melanoma, head and neck, liver or kidney cancer. The CDR3 region has the DNA TGTGCCAGCACCCAGGGACTAGCGGGGACTGGGGAGCTGTTTTTT. It translates to CASTQGLAGTGELFF.